This T cell receptor (beta chain) appears in the sequencing data of a study of blood T cell repertoires in COVID-19. In the study overall: Italy, Spain and the United States were the sources of the convalescent and acute COVID-19 samples.

As processed by the authors: Cell counts per sample came from amplifying reference gene primers. Repertoires were generated with immunoSEQ multiplex PCR, while TCRdb's copy carries only in-frame clones and drops some. V, J and clone size reflect that table, while D and trimming were determined from the DNA. The sample includes 35,000 to 45,000 clones, 70% to 90% of them seen just once. Germline V gene lookup returns CDR1 SQVTM and CDR2 ANQGSEA. This CDR3 comprises 13 residues. J gave up 4 bases and V 7 bases, and 5 bases lay outside the gene matches. The TCR sequence derives from a man in his 70s with acute or convalescent COVID-19. The specimen was peripheral blood. This chain uses TRBV29-1 with TRBJ2-7; 12 bases align to TRBD2. CDR3 region: CSAVLAGGYEQYF. CDR3 DNA: TGCAGCGCCGTACTAGCGGGAGGTTACGAGCAGTACTTC.